This T cell receptor beta chain was found in a study of CXCR3-negative and CXCR3-positive naive CD8 T cells. The TRB libraries of cDNA were built by UMI-labeled 5' RACE. No DNA is given; TCRdb re-called the 5' RACE reads and lists each CDR3 protein once. In all, the sample yields 5,500 to 7,000 distinct CDR3 sequences. The CDR3 length is 13 residues. Germline V lookup: CDR1 SNHLY, CDR2 FYNNEI. This clonotype is labeled medium-sized based on frequency. The chain is built from TRBV2 and TRBJ2-7. Source material: naive CXCR3- CD8+ T cells from blood. Subset specified: CD45RO-CCR7+CD27+CD95- naive CD8+ T cells lacking CXCR3 (TNR3-). The clonotype originates from a human donor in good health. Some clones in this sample may be carry-over from other donors' samples. This chain's CDR3 is CASTAGIPYEQYF.